The 17 T cell receptor beta chains listed next were all sequenced from one sample in a study of cytomegalovirus exposure and HLA in healthy donors. The primer mix had 60 Vbeta and 13 Jbeta primers. Libraries were prepared by immunoSEQ multiplex PCR; TCRdb keeps only in-frame clonotypes and omits some of them. The data contain about 150,000 clones, over 70% of them seen just once; the ten biggest clones take up approximately 15%. Input material: PBMCs. The receptors originated from a woman aged 40 to 55 in good health and CMV-seronegative.

A remark on this clone: At the DNA level, this CDR3 is encoded by other sequences in the same sample as well. V is TRBV5-1 and J is TRBJ2-2, with TRBD2 matching over 12 bases. Unmatched junction bases numbered 4, after V lost 1 base and J lost 6 bases. This CDR3 comprises 16 residues. Germline lookup yields CDR1 SGHRS and CDR2 YFSETQ. CDR3 nucleotides: TGCGCCAGCAGCTTGAGACTAGCGGGAGAATCCGGGGAGCTGTTTTTT. Its translation is CASSLRLAGESGELFF.

The V gene is TRBV30, the J gene TRBJ2-7; 8 nucleotides align to TRBD1. This CDR3 is 14 amino acids long. Germline values: CDR1 GTSNPN, CDR2 SVGIG (reference sequence). Trimming took 5 bases from V and 4 from J; bases not matched to a gene: 10. The CDR3 spells CAWGGSGGNYEQYF. The CDR3 coding sequence is TGTGCCTGGGGGGGGTCAGGGGGCAATTACGAGCAGTACTTC.

The rearrangement uses TRBV6-1 and TRBJ1-2; the D is unclear. V was shortened by 8 bases and J by 9 bases, with 16 bases between the two germline ends. Germline lookup yields CDR1 MNHNS and CDR2 SASEGT. This CDR3 contains 12 residues. The CDR3 region is CASQEGIQSYTF. In DNA form, the CDR3 reads TGTGCCAGCCAAGAGGGCATACAGAGCTACACCTTC.

This clone was seen a handful of times. This sequence joins TRBV6-6 and TRBJ1-3, with a weak D call TRBD1 (6 bases). CDR3 length: 15 amino acids. The V end was cut by 2 bases, the J end by 4 bases, with 12 bases between. Germline CDR1 and CDR2: MNHNY and SVGAGI (reference sequence). The CDR3 nucleotides read TGTGCCAGCAGTTACCCTACCGGACAGGGAAACACCATATATTTT. Protein: CASSYPTGQGNTIYF.

V is TRBV28 and J is TRBJ1-5; TRBD1 is a possible D gene (6 bases). The length of the CDR3 is 15 residues. CDR1 is MDHEN and CDR2 is SYDVKM in the germline V gene. V lost 3 bases to trimming and J lost 6 bases, with 15 bases between them. The CDR3 DNA reads as TGTGCCAGCAGTTTTGGTGGGACACCGGCTCAGCCCCAGCATTTT. It is translated as CASSFGGTPAQPQHF. The variable domain in full, completed from reference TRBV28 and TRBJ1-5, reads DVKVTQSSRYLVKRTGEKVFLECVQDMDHENMFWYRQDPGLGLRLIYFSYDVKMKEKGDIPEGYSVSREKKERFSLILESASTNQTSMYLCASSFGGTPAQPQHFGDGTRLSIL.

The chain carries TRBV28 and TRBJ1-1, with 7 bases aligning to TRBD1. The CDR3 totals 16 residues. J was trimmed by 3 bases and V by 2 bases; bases with no gene match: 9. Germline V gene data show CDR1 as MDHEN and CDR2 as SYDVKM. DNA for the CDR3: TGTGCCAGCAGTTTACCAGGAGGGGGCGTATACACTGAAGCTTTCTTT. It is translated as CASSLPGGGVYTEAFF.

The CDR3 region has the DNA TGCGCCAGCAGCGTAACTCCTAGCTCCTACAATGAGCAGTTCTTC. Translation gives CASSVTPSSYNEQFF. The chain links TRBV5-1 to TRBJ2-1; D remains unclear. V lost 4 bases and J lost 0, with 11 bases in between. Germline values: CDR1 SGHRS, CDR2 YFSETQ. This CDR3 has 15 amino acids.

On this clone: Other DNA sequences in the same sample also yield this CDR3. The J gene is TRBJ2-3, the V gene TRBV4-3; the D is unclear. The V gene's germline CDR1 is LGHNA and CDR2 YSLEER. This CDR3 contains 13 residues. Trimming cost V 0 bases and J 5 bases, with 6 bases left between them. In DNA form, the CDR3 reads TGCGCCAGCAGCCAAGATGCAGGAGATACGCAGTATTTT. Its translation: CASSQDAGDTQYF.

J is TRBJ2-5 and V is TRBV7-2, with 10 bases lining up with TRBD2. The CDR3 is 16 residues long. Germline V gene sequence: CDR1 SGHTA, CDR2 FQGNSA. With 5 bases clipped from V and 4 bases from J, the junction kept 10 bases outside the gene matches. CDR3 in DNA: TGTGCCAGCAGCGTCGGACTAGCGGAGGGGTCAGAGACCCAGTACTTC. Translation gives CASSVGLAEGSETQYF.

This chain uses TRBV6-5 with TRBJ2-5; the match to TRBD2 covers 7 bases. CDR1 is MNHEY, CDR2 SVGAGI, per germline. Unmatched junction bases numbered 7, after V lost 1 base and J lost 2 bases. CDR3 length: 16 amino acids. CDR3 DNA sequence: TGTGCCAGCAGTTACTTCCTAGCGGAAAAACAAGAGACCCAGTACTTC. It specifies CASSYFLAEKQETQYF.

The chain uses TRBV6-6 and TRBJ2-7; 8 bases fit TRBD2. CDR1 and CDR2 (germline): MNHNY, SVGAGI (reference sequence). The CDR3 totals 15 residues. Unmatched junction bases numbered 7, after V lost 2 bases and J lost 4 bases. CDR3 loop: CASSYGISGGYEQYF. The CDR3 region has the DNA TGTGCCAGCAGTTACGGCATAAGCGGGGGTTACGAGCAGTACTTC.

In nucleotides, the CDR3 is TGTGCCAGCCGGCCAGGGGCGCGTACTGAAAAACTGTTTTTT. It is translated as CASRPGARTEKLFF. The chain employs TRBV7-8 and TRBJ1-4; a weak D match, TRBD1 (6 bases). Germline lookup yields CDR1 SGHVS and CDR2 FQNEAQ. Trimming pared 8 bases from V and 7 bases from J, leaving 17 bases between. The CDR3 contains 14 residues.

The chain has TRBV7-6 and TRBJ2-1, with 10 bases matching TRBD1. The CDR3 extends over 19 amino acids. Trimming removed 6 bases from V and 6 bases from J; junction bases left unmatched: 20. Looked up from germline, CDR1 is SGHVS and CDR2 is FNYEAQ. This chain's CDR3 is CASSRTGGIAFSLPNEQFF. As DNA, the CDR3 is TGTGCCAGCAGTCGGACAGGGGGAATAGCGTTCTCCCTCCCCAATGAGCAGTTCTTC.

This chain uses TRBV7-2 with TRBJ1-2; 8 bases agree with TRBD1. The CDR3 is 15 amino acids. Germline CDR1 SGHTA, CDR2 FQGNSA. V shed 3 bases and J 0 bases; nucleotides not matched to a gene: 3. Written as DNA, the CDR3 is TGTGCCAGCAGCTTGGGGACAGGAGCTAACTATGGCTACACCTTC. Amino acid sequence: CASSLGTGANYGYTF.

The chain has TRBV4-2 and TRBJ2-1, with 8 bases matching TRBD2. Germline trimming cut 4 bases from V and 6 bases from J; bases unmatched to any gene: 11. Germline lookup yields CDR1 LGHNA and CDR2 YNFKEQ. The CDR3 runs to 16 residues. The CDR3 loop reads CASSPSTGTRSNEQFF. As DNA, the CDR3 is TGTGCCAGCAGCCCGAGTACCGGGACTAGGAGCAATGAGCAGTTCTTC.

The rearrangement uses TRBV9 and TRBJ1-2; TRBD1 agrees at 7 bases. Germline CDR1 SGDLS, CDR2 YYNGEE. J was trimmed by 4 bases and V by 4 bases; bases with no gene match: 13. This CDR3 has 16 residues. The CDR3 loop is CASSPTGDTPLYGYTF. The CDR3 bases are TGTGCCAGCAGCCCTACAGGGGACACCCCTCTCTATGGCTACACCTTC.

The gene calls are TRBV18 and TRBJ2-7; 7 bases match TRBD1. V dropped 3 bases and J dropped 6; count of bases not matched to a gene: 5. The germline V gene encodes CDR1 KGHSH and CDR2 LQKENI. This CDR3 is 13 amino acids long. CDR3 nucleotides: TGTGCCAGCTCACCGGCGGCAGGGGGCGAGCAGTACTTC. As protein: CASSPAAGGEQYF.